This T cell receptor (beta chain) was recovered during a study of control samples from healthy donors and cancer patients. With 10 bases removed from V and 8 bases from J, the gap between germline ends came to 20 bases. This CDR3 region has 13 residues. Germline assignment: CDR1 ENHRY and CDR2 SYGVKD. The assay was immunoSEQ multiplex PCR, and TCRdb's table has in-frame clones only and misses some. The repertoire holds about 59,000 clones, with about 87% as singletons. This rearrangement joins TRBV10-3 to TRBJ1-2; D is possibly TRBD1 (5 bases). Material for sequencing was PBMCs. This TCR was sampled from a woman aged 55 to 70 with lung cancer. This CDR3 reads CATRPTDDLGYTF. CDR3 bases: TGTGCCACCCGACCGACAGACGACTTGGGCTACACCTTC.